This T cell receptor (beta chain) was observed in a study of blood T cells in healthy people across ages. All donors came from Russia, were Caucasian and healthy, and spanned ages about 6 to 100. Germline V gene lookup returns CDR1 MGHDK and CDR2 SYGVNS. This CDR3 contains 14 residues. Trimming removed 4 bases from V and 7 bases from J, with 17 bases in between. A J-beta primer mix and a sample-barcoded 5' primer were used in a second PCR of roughly 7 to 12 cycles. TCRdb reanalysed the 5' RACE reads using MiXCR and keeps one entry per CDR3 protein. The repertoire includes approximately 760,000 distinct CDR3 sequences, 25% of them detected once, and 8% to 10% sits in the top ten. These data also formed part of another study, on T cells of mothers and their children. That paper adds: TCR recombination output is shaped by thymic selection similarly in related and unrelated pairs.

The chain has TRBV25-1 and TRBJ2-7; D may be TRBD1 or TRBD2 (6 bases each). The receptor comes from a boy under 18 in good health. The sequencing input was blood. The CDR3 is CASSARGRRQEQYF. The CDR3 DNA reads as TGTGCCAGCAGTGCACGGGGGCGACGTCAAGAGCAGTACTTC.